This TCR beta chain was retrieved from a study of persistence of HIV-infected CD4 T cells. Concerning this clone: Its specificity is unknown. Other DNA sequences in the same sample also yield this CDR3.

Sequencing used immunoSEQ version 4 in survey mode. TCRdb's copy holds only in-frame clones and misses some; the assay was immunoSEQ multiplex PCR. The repertoire consists of 35,000 to 50,000 clones, with about 89% occurring once and the leading ten covering around 1.8%. The V and J ends lost 0 bases and 3 bases, in that order; junction bases with no gene match: 2. The CDR3 runs 15 residues. Germline CDR1 SGHRS, CDR2 YFSETQ. Cells were stimulated nonspecifically with anti-CD3/anti-CD28 magnetic beads. Sorting of responding CD4+ T cells relied on upregulated CD40 ligand together with CD69. The gene calls are TRBV5-1 and TRBJ2-1; 8 bases are shared with TRBD2. This TCR was sampled from an adult man with HIV who was CMV-seropositive. The source was CD4+ T cells sorted from PBMCs after roughly 19-hour stimulation, collected from a patient who received antiretroviral therapy. In DNA, the CDR3 is TGCGCCAGCAGCTTGGAGCGGGGGAGCTACAATGAGCAGTTCTTC. The encoded protein is CASSLERGSYNEQFF.